The source of this T cell receptor (beta chain) is a study of blood T cells in healthy people across ages. The sample holds one count of this clonotype. Its antigen is undetermined. This CDR3 spans 14 amino acids. Trimming took off 5 bases at V and 8 bases at J, with 15 bases between the two ends. Germline values: CDR1 LGHDT, CDR2 YNNKEL (reference sequence). Sample-barcoded 5' priming and a J-beta primer mix drove a second PCR of 7 to 11 cycles. Each cDNA molecule was tagged by a template-switch adaptor with 12 random nucleotides. TCRdb independently ran MiXCR on the 5' RACE reads; one entry per CDR3 protein. The sample has about 580,000 distinct CDR3 sequences; roughly 48% are singletons. The study, taken as a whole, reports: Higher diversity, along with more naive CD4+ cells, distinguished long-lived donors from aged donors.

The chain uses TRBV3-1 and TRBJ1-4; TRBD1 might be the D (5 bases). This receptor was identified in an elderly man in good health. The sample was blood. CDR3 residues: CASSFKGKREKLFF. DNA of the CDR3: TGTGCCAGCAGCTTCAAGGGGAAGAGGGAAAAACTGTTTTTT.